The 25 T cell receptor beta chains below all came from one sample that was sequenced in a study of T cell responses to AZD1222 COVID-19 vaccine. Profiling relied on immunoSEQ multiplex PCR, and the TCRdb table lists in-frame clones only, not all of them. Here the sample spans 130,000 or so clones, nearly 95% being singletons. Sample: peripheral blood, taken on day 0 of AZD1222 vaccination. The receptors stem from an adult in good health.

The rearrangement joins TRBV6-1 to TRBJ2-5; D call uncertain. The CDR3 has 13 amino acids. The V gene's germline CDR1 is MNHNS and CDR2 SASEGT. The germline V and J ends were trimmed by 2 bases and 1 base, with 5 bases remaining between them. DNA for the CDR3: TGTGCCAGCAGTGAAAACCTCCAAGAGACCCAGTACTTC. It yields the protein CASSENLQETQYF.

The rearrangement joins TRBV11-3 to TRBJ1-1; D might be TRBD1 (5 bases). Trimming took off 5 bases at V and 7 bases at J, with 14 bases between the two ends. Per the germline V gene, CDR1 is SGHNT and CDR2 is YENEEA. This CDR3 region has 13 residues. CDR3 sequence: CASSVRGGSEAFF. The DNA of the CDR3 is TGTGCCAGCAGCGTCCGGGGGGGGAGTGAAGCTTTCTTT. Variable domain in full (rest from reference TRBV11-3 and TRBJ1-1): EAGVVQSPRYKIIEKKQPVAFWCNPISGHNTLYWYLQNLGQGPELLIRYENEEAVDDSQLPKDRFSAERLKGVDSTLKIQPAELGDSAVYLCASSVRGGSEAFFGQGTRLTVV.

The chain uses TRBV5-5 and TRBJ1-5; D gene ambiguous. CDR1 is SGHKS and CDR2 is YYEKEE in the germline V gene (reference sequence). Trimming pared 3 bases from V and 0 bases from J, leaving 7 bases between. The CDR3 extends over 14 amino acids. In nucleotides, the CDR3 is TGTGCCAGCAGCTCTGGGCCTAGCAATCAGCCCCAGCATTTT. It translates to CASSSGPSNQPQHF.

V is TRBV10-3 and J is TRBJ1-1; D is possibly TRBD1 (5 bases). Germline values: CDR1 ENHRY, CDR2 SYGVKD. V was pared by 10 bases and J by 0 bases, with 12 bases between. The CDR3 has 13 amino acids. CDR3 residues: CASHRDLNTEAFF. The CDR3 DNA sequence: TGTGCCAGTCATAGGGACTTGAACACTGAAGCTTTCTTT.

The CDR3 protein is CASSQVGVNYGYTF. CDR3 bases: TGTGCCAGCAGCCAAGTCGGGGTTAACTATGGCTACACCTTC. The V gene is TRBV14, the J gene TRBJ1-2; D gene uncertain. This CDR3 comprises 14 residues. Trimming took 1 base from V and 1 from J, leaving 7 bases between them. Germline V gene lookup returns CDR1 SGHDN and CDR2 FVKESK. The full variable domain, its missing parts supplied by reference TRBV14 and TRBJ1-2, is EAGVTQFPSHSVIEKGQTVTLRCDPISGHDNLYWYRRVMGKEIKFLLHFVKESKQDESGMPNNRFLAERTGGTYSTLKVQPAELEDSGVYFCASSQVGVNYGYTFGSGTRLTVV.

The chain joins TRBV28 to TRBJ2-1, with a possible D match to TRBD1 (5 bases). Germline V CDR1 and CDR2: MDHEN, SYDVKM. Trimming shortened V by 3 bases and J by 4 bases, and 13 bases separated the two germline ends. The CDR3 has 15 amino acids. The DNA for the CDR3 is TGTGCCAGCAGTTTTCCATGGACACAATACAATGAGCAGTTCTTC. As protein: CASSFPWTQYNEQFF.

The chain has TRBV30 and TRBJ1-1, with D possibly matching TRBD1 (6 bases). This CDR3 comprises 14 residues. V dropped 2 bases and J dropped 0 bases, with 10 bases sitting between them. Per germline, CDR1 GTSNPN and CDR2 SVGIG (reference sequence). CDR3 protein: CAWSLQGMNTEAFF. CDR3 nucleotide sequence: TGTGCCTGGAGTCTTCAGGGGATGAACACTGAAGCTTTCTTT.

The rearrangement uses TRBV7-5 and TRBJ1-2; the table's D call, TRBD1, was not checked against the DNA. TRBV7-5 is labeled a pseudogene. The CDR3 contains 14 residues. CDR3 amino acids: CVRSPVAGYYGYTF. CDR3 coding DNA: TGTGTCAGAAGCCCCGTTGCAGGGTACTATGGCTACACCTTC.

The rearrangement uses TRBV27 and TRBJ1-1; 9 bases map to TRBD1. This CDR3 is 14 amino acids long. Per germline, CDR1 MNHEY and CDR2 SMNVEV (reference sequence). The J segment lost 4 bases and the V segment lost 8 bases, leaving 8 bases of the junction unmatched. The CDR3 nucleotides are TGTGCCAGCGTCCCCGGGACAGGGCGCACTGAAGCTTTCTTT. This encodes CASVPGTGRTEAFF.

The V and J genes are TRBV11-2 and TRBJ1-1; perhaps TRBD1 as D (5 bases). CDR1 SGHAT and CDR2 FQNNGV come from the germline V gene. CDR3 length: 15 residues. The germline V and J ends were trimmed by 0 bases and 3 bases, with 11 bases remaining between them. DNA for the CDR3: TGTGCCAGCAGCTTAGAAGGGGTAATTTACACTGAAGCTTTCTTT. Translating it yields CASSLEGVIYTEAFF.

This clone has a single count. DNA of the CDR3: TGCGCCAGCAGCTTACCCCAGGGGCGGTCGTTGGGCGAGCAGTACTTC. Its translation is CASSLPQGRSLGEQYF. The V gene is TRBV5-1, the J gene TRBJ2-7; D is possibly TRBD1 (6 bases). Trimming pared 2 bases from V and 6 bases from J, leaving 21 bases between. Germline CDR1 and CDR2: SGHRS and YFSETQ. The CDR3 is made up of 16 amino acids.

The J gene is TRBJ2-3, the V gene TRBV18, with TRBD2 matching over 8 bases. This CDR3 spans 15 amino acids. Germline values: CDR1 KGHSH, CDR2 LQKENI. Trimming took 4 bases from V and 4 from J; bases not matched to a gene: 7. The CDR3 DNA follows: TGTGCCAGCTCACGGGTAGCGGGATTCGCAGATACGCAGTATTTT. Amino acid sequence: CASSRVAGFADTQYF.

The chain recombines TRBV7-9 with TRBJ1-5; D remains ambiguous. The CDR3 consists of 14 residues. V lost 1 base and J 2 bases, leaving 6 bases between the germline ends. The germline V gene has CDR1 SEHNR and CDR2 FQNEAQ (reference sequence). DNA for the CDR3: TGTGCCAGCAGCTTAGGATGGGGCAATCAGCCCCAGCATTTT. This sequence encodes CASSLGWGNQPQHF.

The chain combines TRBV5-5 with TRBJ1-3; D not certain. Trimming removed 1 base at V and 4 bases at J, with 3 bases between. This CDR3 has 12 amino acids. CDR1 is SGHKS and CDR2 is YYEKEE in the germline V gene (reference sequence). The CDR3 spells CASSLSGNTIYF. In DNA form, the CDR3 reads TGTGCCAGCAGCTTGTCCGGAAACACCATATATTTT.

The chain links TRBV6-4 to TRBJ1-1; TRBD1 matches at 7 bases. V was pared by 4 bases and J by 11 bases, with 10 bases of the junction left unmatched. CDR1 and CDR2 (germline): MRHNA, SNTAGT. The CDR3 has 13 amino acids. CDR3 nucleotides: TGTGCCAGCAGTGCGAACGACAGGGCGCGCGCTTTCTTT. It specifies CASSANDRARAFF.

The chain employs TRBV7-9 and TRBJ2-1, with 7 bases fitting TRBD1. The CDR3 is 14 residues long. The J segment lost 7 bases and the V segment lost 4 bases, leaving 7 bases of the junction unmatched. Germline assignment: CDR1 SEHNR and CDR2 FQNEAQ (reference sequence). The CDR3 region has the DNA TGTGCCAGCAGCTCACTGACAGGGCAAAATGAGCAGTTCTTC. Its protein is CASSSLTGQNEQFF. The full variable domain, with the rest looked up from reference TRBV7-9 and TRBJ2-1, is DTGVSQNPRHKITKRGQNVTFRCDPISEHNRLYWYRQTLGQGPEFLTYFQNEAQLEKSRLLSDRFSAERPKGSFSTLEIQRTEQGDSAMYLCASSSLTGQNEQFFGPGTRLTVL.

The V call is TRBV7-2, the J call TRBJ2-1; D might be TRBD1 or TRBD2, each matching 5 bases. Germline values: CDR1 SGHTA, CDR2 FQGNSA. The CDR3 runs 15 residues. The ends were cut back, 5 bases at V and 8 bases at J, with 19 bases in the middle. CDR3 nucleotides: TGTGCCAGCAGCCCCCGGGGCTTTAAGTCGGATGAGCAGTTCTTC. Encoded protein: CASSPRGFKSDEQFF.

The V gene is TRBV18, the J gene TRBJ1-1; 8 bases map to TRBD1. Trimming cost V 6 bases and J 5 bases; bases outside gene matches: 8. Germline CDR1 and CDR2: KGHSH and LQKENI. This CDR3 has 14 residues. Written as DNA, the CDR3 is TGTGCCAGCTCTCATAAGGACAGGGTTACTGAAGCTTTCTTT. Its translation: CASSHKDRVTEAFF.

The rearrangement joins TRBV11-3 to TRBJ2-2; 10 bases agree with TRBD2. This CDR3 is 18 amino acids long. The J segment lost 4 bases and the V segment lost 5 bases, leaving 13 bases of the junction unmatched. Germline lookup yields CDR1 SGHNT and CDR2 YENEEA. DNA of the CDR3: TGTGCCAGCAGCCCACATCCTCTAGCGGGAGTAGGCACCGGGGAGCTGTTTTTT. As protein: CASSPHPLAGVGTGELFF.

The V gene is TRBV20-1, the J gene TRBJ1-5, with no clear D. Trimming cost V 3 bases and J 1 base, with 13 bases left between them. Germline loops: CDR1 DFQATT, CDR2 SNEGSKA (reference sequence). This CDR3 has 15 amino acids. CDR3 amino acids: CSASHEGVSNQPQHF. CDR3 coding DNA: TGCAGTGCTAGTCACGAGGGAGTAAGCAATCAGCCCCAGCATTTT.

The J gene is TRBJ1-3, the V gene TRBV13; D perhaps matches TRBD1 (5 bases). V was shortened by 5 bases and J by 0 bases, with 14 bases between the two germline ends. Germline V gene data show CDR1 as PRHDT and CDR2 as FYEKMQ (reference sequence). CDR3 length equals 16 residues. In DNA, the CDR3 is TGTGCCAGCAGCCCAGGCAGGGCAGACTCTGGAAACACCATATATTTT. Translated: CASSPGRADSGNTIYF.

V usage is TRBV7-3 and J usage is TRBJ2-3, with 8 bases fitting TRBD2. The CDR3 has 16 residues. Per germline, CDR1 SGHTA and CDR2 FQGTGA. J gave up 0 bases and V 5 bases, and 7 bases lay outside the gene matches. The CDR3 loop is CASSRSSGASTDTQYF. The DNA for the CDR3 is TGTGCCAGCAGCAGAAGTAGCGGGGCGAGCACAGATACGCAGTATTTT.

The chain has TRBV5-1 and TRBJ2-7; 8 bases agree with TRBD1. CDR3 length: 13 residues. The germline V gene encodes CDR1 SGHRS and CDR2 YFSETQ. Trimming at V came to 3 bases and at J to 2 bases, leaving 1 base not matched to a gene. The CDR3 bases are TGCGCCAGCAGCTCGGACAGGGCCTACGAGCAGTACTTC. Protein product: CASSSDRAYEQYF. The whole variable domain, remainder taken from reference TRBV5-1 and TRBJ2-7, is KAGVTQTPRYLIKTRGQQVTLSCSPISGHRSVSWYQQTPGQGLQFLFEYFSETQRNKGNFPGRFSGRQFSNSRSEMNVSTLELGDSALYLCASSSDRAYEQYFGPGTRLTVT.

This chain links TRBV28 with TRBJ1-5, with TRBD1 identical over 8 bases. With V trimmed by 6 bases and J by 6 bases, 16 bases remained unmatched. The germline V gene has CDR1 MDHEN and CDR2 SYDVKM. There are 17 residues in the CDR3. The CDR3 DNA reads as TGTGCCAGCAGACACTACGCCCCTGACAGGGGCGGTCAGCCCCAGCATTTT. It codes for CASRHYAPDRGGQPQHF.

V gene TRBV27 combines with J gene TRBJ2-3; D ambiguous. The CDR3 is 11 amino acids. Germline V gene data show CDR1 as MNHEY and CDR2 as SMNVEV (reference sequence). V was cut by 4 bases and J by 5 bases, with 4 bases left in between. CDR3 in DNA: TGTGCCAGCAGTTCGAAAGATACGCAGTATTTT. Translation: CASSSKDTQYF.